A selection of T cell receptor beta chains follows, all from one sample in a study of CD8+ T cells in alopecia areata. Sequenced by immunoSEQ multiplex PCR; TCRdb stores in-frame clones only, minus some. Of some 180,000 clones in the sample, more than 60% were seen once. The specimen comprised CD4+ T cells sorted from blood, sampled at week 0. Receptors originate from a human donor with alopecia areata. The conserved cysteine and the conserved F or W are not part of the CDR3 here. D genes are given only for firm matches. Rows give clone size only sometimes, using once, few, many, or a class for an expanded clone.

V gene	D gene	J gene	clone size	CDR3 protein
TRBV29-1	NA	TRBJ1-1	NA	SLRLDTEAF
TRBV7-8	NA	TRBJ2-7	NA	ASSYSRDREQY
TRBV4-3	TRBD1	TRBJ1-2	NA	ASSQDLGQGRIGYGYT
TRBV27	NA	TRBJ2-7	NA	ASSLEGLGNEQY
TRBV7-2	NA	TRBJ2-5	NA	ASSAFPHDERETQY
TRBV29-1	NA	TRBJ2-1	many	SVENSQGFSEQF
TRBV5-1	TRBD1	TRBJ1-6	NA	ASSTSGTGNSPLH
TRBV9	TRBD1	TRBJ1-2	few	ASSDLPGQGNGYT
TRBV30	NA	TRBJ2-7	NA	AWSPTAYEQY
TRBV27	TRBD1	TRBJ2-5	once	ASSLSGGTGGLRETQY
TRBV4-1	TRBD1	TRBJ2-1	NA	ASSQEYRDRGFDEQF
TRBV6-1	TRBD1	TRBJ2-1	NA	ASSEDRDSNEQF
TRBV15	NA	TRBJ2-5	NA	ATSNRATLETQY
TRBV5-1	TRBD1	TRBJ2-2	few	ASSFEGAVSTGELF
TRBV29-1	NA	TRBJ2-3	NA	SVRTELSTQY
TRBV19	TRBD1	TRBJ1-6	NA	ASSPDRAHSPLH
TRBV5-1	NA	TRBJ2-5	NA	ASSLQPGAETQY
TRBV30	NA	TRBJ2-3	NA	AWSSGTDTQY
TRBV30	NA	TRBJ2-1	NA	AWSRDSASEQF
TRBV13	NA	TRBJ2-1	NA	ASSLGGTANEQF
TRBV2	NA	TRBJ1-2	NA	ASSGQNNYGYT
TRBV14	NA	TRBJ2-7	NA	ASSQDFRTHEDYEQY
TRBV19	NA	TRBJ1-1	NA	ASSIGWRAF
TRBV29-1	NA	TRBJ2-1	NA	SVAGNTWYNEQF
TRBV14	TRBD1	TRBJ2-2	NA	ASSLRAGTVNTGELF
TRBV4-3	NA	TRBJ1-2	once	ASSQGPGHGYT
TRBV27	NA	TRBJ2-6	few	ASSFGFRLLSSGANVLT
TRBV6-1	NA	TRBJ2-7	NA	ASSEAEGTEQY
TRBV2	NA	TRBJ1-4	few	ASGQKGRNEKLF
TRBV29-1	NA	TRBJ2-3	NA	SVKLPGAPDTQY
TRBV6-5	NA	TRBJ2-7	NA	ASSSPGPLSGYEQY
TRBV7-2	NA	TRBJ2-4	NA	ASSLAVGQNIQY
TRBV15	NA	TRBJ2-5	NA	ATSRNIEETQY
TRBV7-9	NA	TRBJ1-1	NA	ASSSFTEAF
TRBV10-3	NA	TRBJ1-2	NA	AISESGNYGYT
TRBV7-8	TRBD2	TRBJ2-1	NA	ASSSVGLAGYNEQF
TRBV29-1	NA	TRBJ1-2	few	SVEDMSDSYT
TRBV9	NA	TRBJ1-2	NA	ASSVVQARHFGYT
TRBV29-1	NA	TRBJ2-1	NA	SVDISYNEQF
TRBV4-3	NA	TRBJ1-5	NA	ASSQWVSNQPQH
TRBV30	NA	TRBJ2-6	NA	AWSVLVSGANVLT
TRBV30	NA	TRBJ2-1	NA	AWSVSGHEQF
TRBV30	TRBD1	TRBJ1-1	NA	AWTLLDRVTTEAF
TRBV9	NA	TRBJ1-2	many	ASSVAAQGYGYT
TRBV29-1	NA	TRBJ2-1	NA	SVREGDNEQF
TRBV6-5	NA	TRBJ2-6	NA	ASRNSGANVLT